Below are 18 T cell receptor beta chains sequenced from a single sample in a study of T cell responses to AZD1222 COVID-19 vaccine. Data came from immunoSEQ multiplex PCR; TCRdb stores just in-frame clones and leaves some out. The table shows fewer than 200,000 clones, with around 90% occurring only once. The source was peripheral blood, collected on day 0 of AZD1222 vaccination. These receptors all come from an adult in good health.

The rearrangement links TRBV3-1 (or the pseudogene TRBV3-2) to TRBJ2-2; TRBD1 aligns across 7 bases. Germline trimming cut 11 bases from V and 4 bases from J; bases unmatched to any gene: 10. The CDR3 spans 14 residues. Germline CDR1 LGHDT, CDR2 YNNKEL (reference sequence). CDR3 sequence reads: CAYLRGSITGELFF. For the CDR3, the DNA is TGTGCCTATCTCAGGGGGAGTATCACCGGGGAGCTGTTTTTT.

The CDR3 reads CASSLDRPPPDEQYF. As DNA, the CDR3 is TGTGCCAGCAGCTTAGATAGGCCGCCGCCGGACGAGCAGTACTTC. The chain links TRBV11-2 to TRBJ2-7, with D uncertain. Trimming pared 0 bases from V and 5 bases from J, leaving 14 bases between. Germline V gene data show CDR1 as SGHAT and CDR2 as FQNNGV. The CDR3 covers 15 residues.

This rearrangement joins TRBV28 to TRBJ2-3; D gene unclear. In germline, CDR1 is MDHEN, CDR2 SYDVKM. Trimming cost V 5 bases and J 0 bases, with 6 bases left between them. This CDR3 comprises 13 residues. This CDR3 reads CASSPPSTDTQYF. The CDR3 region has the DNA TGTGCCAGCAGTCCGCCTAGCACAGATACGCAGTATTTT. Looking up the rest from reference TRBV28 and TRBJ2-3 gives the full variable domain: DVKVTQSSRYLVKRTGEKVFLECVQDMDHENMFWYRQDPGLGLRLIYFSYDVKMKEKGDIPEGYSVSREKKERFSLILESASTNQTSMYLCASSPPSTDTQYFGPGTRLTVL.

The chain joins TRBV7-9 to TRBJ1-1; perhaps TRBD1 as D (5 bases). Germline V gene lookup returns CDR1 SEHNR and CDR2 FQNEAQ (reference sequence). The CDR3 is 15 residues long. Trimming left V 2 bases short and J 1 base short, with 11 bases between. As DNA, the CDR3 is TGTGCCAGCAGCTTATGGCATAGGGGGAACACTGAAGCTTTCTTT. This codes for CASSLWHRGNTEAFF. Complete variable domain (other parts from reference TRBV7-9 and TRBJ1-1): DTGVSQNPRHKITKRGQNVTFRCDPISEHNRLYWYRQTLGQGPEFLTYFQNEAQLEKSRLLSDRFSAERPKGSFSTLEIQRTEQGDSAMYLCASSLWHRGNTEAFFGQGTRLTVV.

The chain carries TRBV4-1 and TRBJ2-7; D possibly matches TRBD1 or TRBD2 (6 bases each). With 1 base removed from V and 4 bases from J, the gap between germline ends came to 17 bases. This CDR3 comprises 16 residues. From germline, CDR1 is MGHRA and CDR2 YSYEKL. This chain's CDR3 is CASSQVVGGLGYEQYF. The CDR3 DNA reads as TGCGCCAGCAGCCAAGTGGTGGGGGGCTTGGGTTACGAGCAGTACTTC.

This chain uses TRBV11-2 with TRBJ2-6; the D call may be TRBD1 or TRBD2 (5 bases each). The CDR3 totals 15 residues. Germline V gene sequence: CDR1 SGHAT, CDR2 FQNNGV. Trimming stripped 6 bases from V and 2 bases from J, with 11 bases between. CDR3 coding DNA: TGTGCCAGCAGTTTTAGAGGGGCTGGGGCCAACGTCCTGACTTTC. Translating it yields CASSFRGAGANVLTF.

The table lists this clone with a count of one. V is TRBV7-6 and J is TRBJ1-3; D uncertain. Germline V gene data show CDR1 as SGHVS and CDR2 as FNYEAQ. The CDR3 extends over 13 amino acids. The ends were cut back, 5 bases at V and 4 bases at J, with 9 bases in the middle. CDR3 amino acids: CASSRVQGNTIYF. The CDR3 DNA reads as TGTGCCAGCAGCCGAGTTCAGGGAAACACCATATATTTT.

This sequence joins TRBV5-1 and TRBJ2-7; possible D gene TRBD1, 5 bases. Trimming shortened V by 0 bases and J by 4 bases, and 11 bases separated the two germline ends. Germline assignment: CDR1 SGHRS and CDR2 YFSETQ. The CDR3 sequence is 14 residues long. The CDR3 coding sequence is TGCGCCAGCAGCTTGGACGCAGGGTCGTACGAGCAGTACTTC. Its protein product is CASSLDAGSYEQYF. The variable domain in full, with the rest retrieved from reference TRBV5-1 and TRBJ2-7, is KAGVTQTPRYLIKTRGQQVTLSCSPISGHRSVSWYQQTPGQGLQFLFEYFSETQRNKGNFPGRFSGRQFSNSRSEMNVSTLELGDSALYLCASSLDAGSYEQYFGPGTRLTVT.

This CDR3 is CASSPLGQGSTEAFF. CDR3 DNA sequence: TGTGCCAGCAGCCCATTGGGCCAGGGTAGCACTGAAGCTTTCTTT. The chain is built from TRBV6-6 and TRBJ1-1; the D gene is possibly TRBD1 (5 bases). The CDR3 runs 15 residues. Germline V gene data show CDR1 as MNHNY and CDR2 as SVGAGI (reference sequence). Trimming left V 6 bases short and J 4 bases short, with 18 bases between.

CDR3 nucleotides: TGCGCCAGCAGCATTCTTTCGGCAGCGAACACTGAAGCTTTCTTT. Encoded protein: CASSILSAANTEAFF. The V and J genes are TRBV4-3 and TRBJ1-1, with D hard to call. This CDR3 comprises 15 residues. Between the trimmed V and J ends, which lost 5 bases and 1 base, there was a span of 14 bases. Germline V gene sequence: CDR1 LGHNA, CDR2 YSLEER.

Written as DNA, the CDR3 is TGTGCCATCAGTGATGGGCCAGGGGGGAGAGAGACCCAGTACTTC. Translating it yields CAISDGPGGRETQYF. This chain links TRBV10-3 with TRBJ2-5; D is perhaps TRBD1 (7 bases). Between the trimmed V and J ends, which lost 3 bases and 4 bases, there was a span of 15 bases. The CDR3 spans 15 residues. CDR1 is ENHRY, CDR2 SYGVKD, per germline.

V is TRBV5-1 and J is TRBJ2-1; TRBD2 aligns across 8 bases. The CDR3 has 13 amino acids. V shed 0 bases and J 7 bases; nucleotides not matched to a gene: 0. CDR1 and CDR2 (germline): SGHRS, YFSETQ. CDR3 in amino acids: CASSLGLANEQFF. CDR3 nucleotide sequence: TGCGCCAGCAGCTTGGGACTAGCGAATGAGCAGTTCTTC.

The rearrangement joins TRBV6-5 to TRBJ1-6, with D uncertain. The CDR3 runs to 13 residues. CDR1 MNHEY and CDR2 SVGAGI come from the germline V gene. The germline V and J ends were trimmed by 6 bases and 6 bases, with 9 bases remaining between them. CDR3: CASRRSSNSPLHF. CDR3 bases: TGTGCCAGCAGGCGAAGCTCTAATTCACCCCTCCACTTT.

The chain combines TRBV6-5 with TRBJ2-7, with D possibly being TRBD1 (5 bases). V lost 5 bases, J lost 3 bases, and 8 bases lay in between. Germline assignment: CDR1 MNHEY and CDR2 SVGAGI. The CDR3 runs to 12 residues. DNA for the CDR3: TGTGCCAGCAGTCAGGGTGGCTACGAGCAGTACTTC. Its translation: CASSQGGYEQYF.

J is TRBJ1-3 and V is TRBV7-9, with D unclear. Trimming took off 1 base at V and 0 bases at J, with 7 bases between the two ends. The CDR3 covers 15 residues. Germline loops: CDR1 SEHNR, CDR2 FQNEAQ (reference sequence). This chain's CDR3 is CASSLDGSSGNTIYF. In DNA form, the CDR3 reads TGTGCCAGCAGCTTAGACGGGTCCTCTGGAAACACCATATATTTT.

The rearrangement uses TRBV3-1 (or the pseudogene TRBV3-2) and TRBJ2-1, with D possibly called TRBD1 or TRBD2 (5 bases each). Per germline, CDR1 LGHDT and CDR2 YNNKEL (reference sequence). Trimming removed 1 base from V and 7 bases from J, with 14 bases in between. The CDR3 is 15 residues long. The CDR3 DNA follows: TGTGCCAGCAGCCAAGCCCGGGTTGGGGGAAATGAGCAGTTCTTC. Protein sequence: CASSQARVGGNEQFF.

The chain joins TRBV5-4 to TRBJ1-1; D is unresolved. Between the trimmed V and J ends, which lost 4 bases and 1 base, there was a span of 11 bases. The V gene's germline CDR1 is SGHNT and CDR2 YYREEE (reference sequence). The CDR3 totals 14 residues. In nucleotides, the CDR3 is TGTGCCAGCAGCCTGGAGGTCTCGAACACTGAAGCTTTCTTT. Its translation: CASSLEVSNTEAFF.

The genes are TRBV2 and TRBJ1-4; D unclear. CDR3 length equals 14 residues. Trimming left V 8 bases short and J 0 bases short, with 10 bases between. Looked up from germline, CDR1 is SNHLY and CDR2 is FYNNEI. The CDR3 region has the DNA TGTGCCAGCGTCCGGGCAGCAACTAATGAAAAACTGTTTTTT. Residues: CASVRAATNEKLFF.